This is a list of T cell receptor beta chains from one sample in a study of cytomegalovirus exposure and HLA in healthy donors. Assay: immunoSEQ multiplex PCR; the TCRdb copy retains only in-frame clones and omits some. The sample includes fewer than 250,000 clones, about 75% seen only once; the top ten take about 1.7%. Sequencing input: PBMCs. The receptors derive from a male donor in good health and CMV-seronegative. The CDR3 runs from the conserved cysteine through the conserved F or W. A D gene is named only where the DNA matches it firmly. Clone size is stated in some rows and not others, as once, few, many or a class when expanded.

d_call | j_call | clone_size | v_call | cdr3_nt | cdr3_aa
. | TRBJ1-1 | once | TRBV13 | TGTGCCAGCAGCCCAGAGGACAGATACATGAACACTGAAGCTTTCTTT | CASSPEDRYMNTEAFF
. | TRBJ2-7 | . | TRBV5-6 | TGTGCCAGCAGCCGATTAGGGGGGACAGCTCGCCACGAGCAGTACTTC | CASSRLGGTARHEQYF
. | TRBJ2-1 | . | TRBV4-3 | TGCGCCAGCAGCCAAGATCAGGCGGGATTCTACAATGAGCAGTTCTTC | CASSQDQAGFYNEQFF
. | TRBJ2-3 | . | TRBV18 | TGTGCCAGCTCACCACCCGGTGATACGCAGTATTTT | CASSPPGDTQYF
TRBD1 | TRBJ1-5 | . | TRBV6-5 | TGTGCCAGCAGTGACTCCAGGGGGGCCTATCAGCCCCAGCATTTT | CASSDSRGAYQPQHF
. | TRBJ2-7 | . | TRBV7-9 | TGTGCCAGCAGCCCAGGACAGTACGAGCAGTACTTC | CASSPGQYEQYF
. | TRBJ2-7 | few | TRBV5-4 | TGTGCCAGCAGCTTGGGGGCAATGTGGACAAGCTCCTACGAGCAGTACTTC | CASSLGAMWTSSYEQYF
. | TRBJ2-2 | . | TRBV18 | TGTGCCACCTCCCGTGACACCGGGGAGCTGTTTTTT | CATSRDTGELFF
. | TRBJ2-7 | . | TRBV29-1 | TGCAGCGTTGAACATGCCAGGGGGGACGAGCAGTACTTC | CSVEHARGDEQYF
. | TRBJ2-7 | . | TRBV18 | TGTGCCAGCTCACGGACAGATTACTACGAGCAGTACTTC | CASSRTDYYEQYF
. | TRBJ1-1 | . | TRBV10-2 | TGCGCCAGCAGTGAGTCAAGGGGGAGTACTGATGCTTTCTTT | CASSESRGSTDAFF
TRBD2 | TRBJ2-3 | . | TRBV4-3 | TGCGCCAGCAGCCAAGAAAGCGGGGGAGGCACAGATACGCAGTATTTT | CASSQESGGGTDTQYF
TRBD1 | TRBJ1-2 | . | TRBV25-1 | TGTGCCAGCAGCCCCGACAGGGAATGGGAAATTAACTATGGCTACACCTTC | CASSPDREWEINYGYTF
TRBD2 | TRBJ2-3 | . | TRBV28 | TGTGCCAGCAGTTGGCTAGCGGGGGCCTCAGATACGCAGTATTTT | CASSWLAGASDTQYF
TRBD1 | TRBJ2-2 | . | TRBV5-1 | TGCGCCAGCAGCCCAAGACGGACAGGGACCGGGGAGCTGTTTTTT | CASSPRRTGTGELFF
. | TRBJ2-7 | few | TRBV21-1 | TGTGCCAGCAGCAACCCGGAGGACAGGGGGGAAGAGCAGTACTTC | CASSNPEDRGEEQYF
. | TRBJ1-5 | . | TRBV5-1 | TGCGCCAGCAGCCCCGACGGGGAAGATCAGCCCCAGCATTTT | CASSPDGEDQPQHF
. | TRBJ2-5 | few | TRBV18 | TGTGCCAGCTCACCACCGGGTTCCAGGCAAGAGACCCAGTACTTC | CASSPPGSRQETQYF
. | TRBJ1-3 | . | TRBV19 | TGTGCCAGTAGTACCGACAGGAAAAACTCTGGAAACACCATATATTTT | CASSTDRKNSGNTIYF
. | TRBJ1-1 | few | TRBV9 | TGTGCCAGCGGGGGCGGCACTGAAGCTTTCTTT | CASGGGTEAFF
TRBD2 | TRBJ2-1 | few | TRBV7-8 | TGTGCCAGCAGCACTTTTGTAGCGGGGGCCTACAATGAGCAGTTCTTC | CASSTFVAGAYNEQFF
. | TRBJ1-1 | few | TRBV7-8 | TGTGCCAGCAGCTTAGATCCAGGCAGGGCTTTCACTGAAGCTTTCTTT | CASSLDPGRAFTEAFF
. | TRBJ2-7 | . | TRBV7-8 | TGTGCCAGCAGCTTAGCAGGCAGGGGTCCCCACGAGCAGTACTTC | CASSLAGRGPHEQYF
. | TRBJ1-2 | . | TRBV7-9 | TGTGCCAGCAGCCCCCCGCAGGGGGGCTACACCTTC | CASSPPQGGYTF
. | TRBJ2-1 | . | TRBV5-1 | TGCGCCAGCAGCATCAGCTCCTACAATGAGCAGTTCTTC | CASSISSYNEQFF
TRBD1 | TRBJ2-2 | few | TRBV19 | TGTGCCAGTAGTGCCGGGACAGAGAACACCGGGGAGCTGTTTTTT | CASSAGTENTGELFF